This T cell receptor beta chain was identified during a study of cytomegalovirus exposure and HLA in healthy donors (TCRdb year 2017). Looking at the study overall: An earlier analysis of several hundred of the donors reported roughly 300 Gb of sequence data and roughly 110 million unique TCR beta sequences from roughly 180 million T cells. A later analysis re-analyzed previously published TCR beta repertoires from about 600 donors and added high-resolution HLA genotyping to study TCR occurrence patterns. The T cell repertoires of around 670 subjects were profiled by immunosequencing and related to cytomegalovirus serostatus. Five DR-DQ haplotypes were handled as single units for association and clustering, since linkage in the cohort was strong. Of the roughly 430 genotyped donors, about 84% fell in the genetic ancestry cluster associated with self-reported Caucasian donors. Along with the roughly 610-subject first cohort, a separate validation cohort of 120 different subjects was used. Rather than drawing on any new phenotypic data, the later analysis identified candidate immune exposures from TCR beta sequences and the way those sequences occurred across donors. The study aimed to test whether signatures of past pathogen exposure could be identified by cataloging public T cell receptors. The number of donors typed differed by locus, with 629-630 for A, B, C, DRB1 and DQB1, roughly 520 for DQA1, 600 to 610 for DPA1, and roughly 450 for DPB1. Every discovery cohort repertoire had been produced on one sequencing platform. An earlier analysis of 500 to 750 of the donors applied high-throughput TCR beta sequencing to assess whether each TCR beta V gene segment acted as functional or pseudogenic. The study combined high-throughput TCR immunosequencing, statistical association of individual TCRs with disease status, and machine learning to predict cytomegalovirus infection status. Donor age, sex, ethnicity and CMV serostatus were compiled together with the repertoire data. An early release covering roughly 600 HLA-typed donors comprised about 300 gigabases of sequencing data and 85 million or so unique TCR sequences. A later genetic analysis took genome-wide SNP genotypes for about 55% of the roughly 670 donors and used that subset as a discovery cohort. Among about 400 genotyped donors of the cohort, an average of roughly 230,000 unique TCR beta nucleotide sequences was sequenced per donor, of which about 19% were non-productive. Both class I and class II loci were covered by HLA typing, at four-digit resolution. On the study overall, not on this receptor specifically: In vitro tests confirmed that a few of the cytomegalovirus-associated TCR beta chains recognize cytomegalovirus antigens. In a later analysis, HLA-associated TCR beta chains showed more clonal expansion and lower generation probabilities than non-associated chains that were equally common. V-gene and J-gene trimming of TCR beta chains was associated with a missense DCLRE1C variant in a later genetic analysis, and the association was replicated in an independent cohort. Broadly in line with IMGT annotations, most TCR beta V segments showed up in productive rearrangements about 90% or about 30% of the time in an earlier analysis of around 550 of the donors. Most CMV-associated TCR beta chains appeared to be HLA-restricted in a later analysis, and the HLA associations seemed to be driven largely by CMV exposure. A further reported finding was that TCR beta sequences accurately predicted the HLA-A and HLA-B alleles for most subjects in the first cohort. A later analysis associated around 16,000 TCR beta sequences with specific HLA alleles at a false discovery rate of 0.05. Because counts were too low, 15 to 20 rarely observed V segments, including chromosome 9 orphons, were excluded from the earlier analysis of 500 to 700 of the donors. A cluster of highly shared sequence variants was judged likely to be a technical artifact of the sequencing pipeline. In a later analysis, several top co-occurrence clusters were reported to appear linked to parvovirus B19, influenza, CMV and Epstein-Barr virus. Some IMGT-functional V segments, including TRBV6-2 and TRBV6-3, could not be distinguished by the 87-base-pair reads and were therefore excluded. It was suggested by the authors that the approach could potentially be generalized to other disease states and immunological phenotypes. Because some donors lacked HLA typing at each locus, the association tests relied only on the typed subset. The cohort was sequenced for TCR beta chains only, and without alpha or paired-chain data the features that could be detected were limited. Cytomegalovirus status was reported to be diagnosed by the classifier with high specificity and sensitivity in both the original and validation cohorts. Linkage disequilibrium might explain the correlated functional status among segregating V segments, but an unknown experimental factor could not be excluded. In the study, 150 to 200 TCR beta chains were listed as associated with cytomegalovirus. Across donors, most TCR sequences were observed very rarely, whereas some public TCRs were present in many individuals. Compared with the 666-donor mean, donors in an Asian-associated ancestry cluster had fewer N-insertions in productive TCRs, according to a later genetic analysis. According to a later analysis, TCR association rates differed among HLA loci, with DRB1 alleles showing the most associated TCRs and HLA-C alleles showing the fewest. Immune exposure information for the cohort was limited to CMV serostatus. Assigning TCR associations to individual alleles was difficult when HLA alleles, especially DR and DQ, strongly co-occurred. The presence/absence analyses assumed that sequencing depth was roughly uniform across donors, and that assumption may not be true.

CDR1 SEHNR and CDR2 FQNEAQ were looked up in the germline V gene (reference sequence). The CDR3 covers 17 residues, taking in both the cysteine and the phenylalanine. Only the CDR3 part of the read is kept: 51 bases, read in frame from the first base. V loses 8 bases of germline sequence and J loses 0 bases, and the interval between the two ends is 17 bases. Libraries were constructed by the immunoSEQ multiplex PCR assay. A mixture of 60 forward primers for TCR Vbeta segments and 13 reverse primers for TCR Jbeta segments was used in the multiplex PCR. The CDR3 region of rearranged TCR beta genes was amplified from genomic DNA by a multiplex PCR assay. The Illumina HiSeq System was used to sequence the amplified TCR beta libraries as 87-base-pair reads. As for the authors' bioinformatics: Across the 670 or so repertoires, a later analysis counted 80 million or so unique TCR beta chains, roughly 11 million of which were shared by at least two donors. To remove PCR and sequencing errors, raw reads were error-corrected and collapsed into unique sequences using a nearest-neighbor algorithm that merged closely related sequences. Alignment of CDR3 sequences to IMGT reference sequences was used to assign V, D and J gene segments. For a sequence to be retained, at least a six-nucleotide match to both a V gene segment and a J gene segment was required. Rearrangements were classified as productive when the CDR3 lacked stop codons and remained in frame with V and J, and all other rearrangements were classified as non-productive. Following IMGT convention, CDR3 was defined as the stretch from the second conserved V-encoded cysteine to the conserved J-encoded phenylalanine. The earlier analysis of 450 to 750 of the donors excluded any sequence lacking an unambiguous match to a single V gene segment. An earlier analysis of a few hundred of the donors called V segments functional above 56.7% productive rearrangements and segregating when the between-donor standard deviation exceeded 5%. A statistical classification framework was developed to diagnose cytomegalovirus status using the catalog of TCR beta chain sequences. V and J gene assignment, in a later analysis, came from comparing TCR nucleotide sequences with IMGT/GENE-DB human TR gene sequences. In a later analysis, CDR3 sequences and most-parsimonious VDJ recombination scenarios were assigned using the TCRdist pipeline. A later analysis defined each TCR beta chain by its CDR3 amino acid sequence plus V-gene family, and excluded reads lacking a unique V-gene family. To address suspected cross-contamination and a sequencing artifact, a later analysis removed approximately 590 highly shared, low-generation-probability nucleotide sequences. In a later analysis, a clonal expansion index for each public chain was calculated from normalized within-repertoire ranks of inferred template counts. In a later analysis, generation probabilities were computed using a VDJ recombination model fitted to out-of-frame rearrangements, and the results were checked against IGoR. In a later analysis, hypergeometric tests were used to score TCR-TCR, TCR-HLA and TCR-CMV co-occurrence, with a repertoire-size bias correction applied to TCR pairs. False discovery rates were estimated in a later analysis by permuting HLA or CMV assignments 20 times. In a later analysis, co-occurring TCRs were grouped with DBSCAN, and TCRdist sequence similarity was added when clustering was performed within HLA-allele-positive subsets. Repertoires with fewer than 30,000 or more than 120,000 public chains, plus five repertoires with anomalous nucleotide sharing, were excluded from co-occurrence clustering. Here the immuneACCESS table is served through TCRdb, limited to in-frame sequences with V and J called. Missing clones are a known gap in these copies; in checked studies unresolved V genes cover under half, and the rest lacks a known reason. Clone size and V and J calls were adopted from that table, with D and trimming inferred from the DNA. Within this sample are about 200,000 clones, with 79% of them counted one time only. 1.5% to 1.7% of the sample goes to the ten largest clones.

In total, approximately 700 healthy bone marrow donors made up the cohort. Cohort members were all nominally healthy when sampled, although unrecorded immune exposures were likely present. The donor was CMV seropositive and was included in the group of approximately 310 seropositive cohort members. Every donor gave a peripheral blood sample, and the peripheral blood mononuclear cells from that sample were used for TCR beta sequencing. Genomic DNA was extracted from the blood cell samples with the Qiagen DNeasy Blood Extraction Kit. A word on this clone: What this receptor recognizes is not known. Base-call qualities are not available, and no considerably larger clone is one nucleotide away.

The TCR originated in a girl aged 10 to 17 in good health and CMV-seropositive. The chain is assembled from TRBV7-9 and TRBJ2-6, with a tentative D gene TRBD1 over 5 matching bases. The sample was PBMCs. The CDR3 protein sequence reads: CASSPMQGYSGANVLTF. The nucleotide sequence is TGTGCCAGCTCCCCTATGCAGGGTTACTCTGGGGCCAACGTCCTGACTTTC.